The rows below give T cell receptor beta chains drawn from one sample of a study of T-cell memory formation after mild COVID-19. TCRdb re-called the 5' RACE reads through MiXCR, storing one row per CDR3 protein. This table has 250,000 or so distinct CDR3 sequences, 18% appearing once. Sequencing used PBMCs or a T cell subset sorted from them (not recorded which). The receptors were sampled from a young man who had mild COVID-19 (a few samples of this study predate the infection). Cell type and time point are not known. CDR3s include the opening cysteine and the closing phenylalanine or tryptophan. The D gene is left open where the match is weak. Expanded clones get a size class; other rows say once, few or many, or leave the size out.

DNA	CDR3	J	V	size	D
TGTGCCAGCAGCCCAACAGGAGATAAGAACACTGAAGCTTTCTTT	CASSPTGDKNTEAFF	TRBJ1-1	TRBV7-2	few	-
TGCGCCAGCAGCCAAGAGCTAGCGGGGGGAATGCCAGATACGCAGTATTTT	CASSQELAGGMPDTQYF	TRBJ2-3	TRBV4-1	many	TRBD2
TGTGCCAGCAGTTACTCGAGGCACAGGGGCGATTCACCCCTCCACTTT	CASSYSRHRGDSPLHF	TRBJ1-6	TRBV6-5	-	TRBD1
TGTGCCAGCAGCGTAGGAGGGCAGGAGATAAACTATGGCTACACCTTC	CASSVGGQEINYGYTF	TRBJ1-2	TRBV9	-	-
TGTGCCAGCGCGGAGGCAGGGGCTCAAGAGACCCAGTACTTC	CASAEAGAQETQYF	TRBJ2-5	TRBV5-6	-	-
TGTGCCAGCAGCTTGGAGTCGGGTGGCTACACCTTC	CASSLESGGYTF	TRBJ1-2	TRBV5-6	-	-
TGTGCCAGCAGCCCTCGACAGGGGGACTATGGCTACACCTTC	CASSPRQGDYGYTF	TRBJ1-2	TRBV9	-	TRBD1
TGCAGTGCTAGTTTACAGGGAGAGACCCAGTACTTC	CSASLQGETQYF	TRBJ2-5	TRBV20-1	-	-
TGTGCTAGCAGCCAAACAGGGGTCAATGAGCAGTTCTTC	CASSQTGVNEQFF	TRBJ2-1	TRBV7-7	few	TRBD1
TGTGCCAGCAGCCAAGCGTTAAATTCACCCCTCCACTTT	CASSQALNSPLHF	TRBJ1-6	TRBV14	-	-
TGTGCCAGCAGGGTGGGGGATGAGCAGTTCTTC	CASRVGDEQFF	TRBJ2-1	TRBV6-5	few	-
TGCGCCAGCAGCTTGGCCACTGGCATAGCCTGGGAGACCCAGTACTTC	CASSLATGIAWETQYF	TRBJ2-5	TRBV5-1	-	-
TGTGCCTGGATAGCGTCCGATACGCAGTATTTT	CAWIASDTQYF	TRBJ2-3	TRBV30	few	-
TGTGCCAGCAGCTTAGGCGATCCGAATGAGCAGTTCTTC	CASSLGDPNEQFF	TRBJ2-1	TRBV7-7	few	-
TGTGCCAGCAGTGAATGGGGGGGTGCGAGCTCTGGGGCCAACGTCCTGACTTTC	CASSEWGGASSGANVLTF	TRBJ2-6	TRBV25-1	once	TRBD2
TGTGCCAGCAGTTTAGAAGGACTAGCGGGGGGGAATGAGCAGTTCTTC	CASSLEGLAGGNEQFF	TRBJ2-1	TRBV12-3/TRBV12-4	few	TRBD2
TGCAGCGCGGGACAGGGGTGGTACGAGCAGTACTTC	CSAGQGWYEQYF	TRBJ2-7	TRBV29-1	many	TRBD1
TGTGCCACCAGCAGGACGGTGACAGGGGGGACTGAAGCTTTCTTT	CATSRTVTGGTEAFF	TRBJ1-1	TRBV15	-	TRBD1
TGTGCCAGCAGCGTAGCGCAAGCCGCTTACCCTGGAAACACCATATATTTT	CASSVAQAAYPGNTIYF	TRBJ1-3	TRBV9	-	-
TGTGCCAGCAGAAGGGACAGAGTTTACAATGAGCAGTTCTTC	CASRRDRVYNEQFF	TRBJ2-1	TRBV7-2	-	TRBD1